This TCR beta chain was identified during a study of T cell repertoires in ileal Crohn's disease. Whole-study results and caveats: All patients with clonality above 26.8% had endoscopic recurrence.

TCRdb's copy holds only in-frame clones and misses some; the assay was immunoSEQ multiplex PCR. The sample includes roughly 60,000 clones, approximately 88% seen only once; the top ten take roughly 1.9%. Stated time point: neoterminal ileum biopsy at postoperative endoscopy, about 6 months after surgery. Eligibility required adulthood, ileal or ileocolonic Crohn's disease and indicated ileocolonic resection. There are 15 residues in the CDR3. The ends lost 0 bases at V and 6 bases at J; junction bases unmatched: 2. CDR1 and CDR2 from the germline V gene are LNHDA and SQIVND (reference sequence). This clone was counted only a few times. Its antigen is as yet unknown.

The receptor was derived from an adult with Crohn's disease. V and J are TRBV19 and TRBJ1-5; 10 bases line up with TRBD1. Sequencing was carried out using ileal tissue. CDR3: CASSIEGTGAQPQHF. The CDR3 nucleotides are TGTGCCAGTAGTATAGAAGGGACAGGGGCTCAGCCCCAGCATTTT.